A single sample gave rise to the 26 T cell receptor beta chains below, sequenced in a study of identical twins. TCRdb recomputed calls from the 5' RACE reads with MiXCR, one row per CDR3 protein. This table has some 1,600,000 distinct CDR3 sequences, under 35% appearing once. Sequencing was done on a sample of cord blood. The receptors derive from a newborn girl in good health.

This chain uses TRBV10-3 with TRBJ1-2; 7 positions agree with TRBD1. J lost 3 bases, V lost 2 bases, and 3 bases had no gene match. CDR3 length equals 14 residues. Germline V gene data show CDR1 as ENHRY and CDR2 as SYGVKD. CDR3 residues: CAISEPGTDYGYTF. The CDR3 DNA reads TGTGCCATCAGTGAGCCAGGGACAGACTATGGCTACACCTTC.

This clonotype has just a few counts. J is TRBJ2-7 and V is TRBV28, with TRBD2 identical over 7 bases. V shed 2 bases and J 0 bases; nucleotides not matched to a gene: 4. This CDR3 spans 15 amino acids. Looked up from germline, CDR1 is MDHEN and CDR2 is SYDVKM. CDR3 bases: TGTGCCAGCAGTTTACCCCGGACTAGCTCCTACGAGCAGTACTTC. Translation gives CASSLPRTSSYEQYF. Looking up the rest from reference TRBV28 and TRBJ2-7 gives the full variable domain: DVKVTQSSRYLVKRTGEKVFLECVQDMDHENMFWYRQDPGLGLRLIYFSYDVKMKEKGDIPEGYSVSREKKERFSLILESASTNQTSMYLCASSLPRTSSYEQYFGPGTRLTVT.

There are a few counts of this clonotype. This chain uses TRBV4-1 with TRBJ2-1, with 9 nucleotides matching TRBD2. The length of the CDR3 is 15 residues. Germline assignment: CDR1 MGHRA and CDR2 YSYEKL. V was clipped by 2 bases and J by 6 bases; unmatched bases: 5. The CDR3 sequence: CASSQNSGGVNEQFF. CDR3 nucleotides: TGCGCCAGCAGCCAAAATAGCGGGGGTGTCAATGAGCAGTTCTTC.

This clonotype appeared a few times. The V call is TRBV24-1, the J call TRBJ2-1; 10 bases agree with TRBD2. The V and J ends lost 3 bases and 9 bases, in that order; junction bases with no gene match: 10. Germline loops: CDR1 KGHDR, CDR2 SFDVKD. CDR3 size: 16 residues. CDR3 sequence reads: CATSDPASGRVGEQFF. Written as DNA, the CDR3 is TGTGCCACCAGTGATCCGGCTAGCGGGAGAGTCGGTGAGCAGTTCTTC.

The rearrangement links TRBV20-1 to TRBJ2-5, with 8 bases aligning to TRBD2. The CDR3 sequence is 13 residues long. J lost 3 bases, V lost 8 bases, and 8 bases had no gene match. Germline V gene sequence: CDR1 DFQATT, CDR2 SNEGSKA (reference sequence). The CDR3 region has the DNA TGCAGTCACATAATAGCGGGAAAAGAGACCCAGTACTTC. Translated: CSHIIAGKETQYF.

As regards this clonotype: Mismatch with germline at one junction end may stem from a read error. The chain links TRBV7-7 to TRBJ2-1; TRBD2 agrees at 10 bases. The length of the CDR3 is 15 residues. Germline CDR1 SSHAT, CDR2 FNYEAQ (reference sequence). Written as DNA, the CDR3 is TGTGCTAGCAGCTCGGGGGGGACTAGCGTCGGTGAGCAGTTCTTC. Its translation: CASSSGGTSVGEQFF.

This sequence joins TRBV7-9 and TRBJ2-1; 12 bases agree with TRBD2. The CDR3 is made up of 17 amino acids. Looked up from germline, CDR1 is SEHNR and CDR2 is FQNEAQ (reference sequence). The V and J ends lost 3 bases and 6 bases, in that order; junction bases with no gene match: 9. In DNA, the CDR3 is TGTGCCAGCAGCTTTTCCGGGACTAGCGGGTCATCCAATGAGCAGTTCTTC. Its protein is CASSFSGTSGSSNEQFF.

CDR3 in amino acids: CASGLQGAGELFF. The DNA for the CDR3 is TGTGCTAGTGGTCTACAGGGAGCCGGGGAGCTGTTTTTT. This chain joins TRBV12-5 and TRBJ2-2, with D maybe TRBD1 (6 bases). Trimming took off 5 bases at V and 6 bases at J, with 10 bases between the two ends. Germline V gene lookup returns CDR1 LGHNT and CDR2 FRNRAP. The CDR3 runs 13 residues.

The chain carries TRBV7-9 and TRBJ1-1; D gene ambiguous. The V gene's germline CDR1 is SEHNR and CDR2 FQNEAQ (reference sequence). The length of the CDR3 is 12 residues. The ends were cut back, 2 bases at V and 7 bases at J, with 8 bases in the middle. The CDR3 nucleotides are TGTGCCAGCAGCTTATGGAGGAATGAAGCTTTCTTT. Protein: CASSLWRNEAFF.

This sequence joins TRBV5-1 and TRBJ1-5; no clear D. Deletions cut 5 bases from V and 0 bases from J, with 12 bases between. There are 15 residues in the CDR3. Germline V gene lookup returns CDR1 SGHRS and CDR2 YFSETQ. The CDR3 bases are TGCGCCAGCAGAAGGCAGCCATCTAGCAATCAGCCCCAGCATTTT. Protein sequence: CASRRQPSSNQPQHF. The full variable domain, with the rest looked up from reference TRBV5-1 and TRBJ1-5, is KAGVTQTPRYLIKTRGQQVTLSCSPISGHRSVSWYQQTPGQGLQFLFEYFSETQRNKGNFPGRFSGRQFSNSRSEMNVSTLELGDSALYLCASRRQPSSNQPQHFGDGTRLSIL.

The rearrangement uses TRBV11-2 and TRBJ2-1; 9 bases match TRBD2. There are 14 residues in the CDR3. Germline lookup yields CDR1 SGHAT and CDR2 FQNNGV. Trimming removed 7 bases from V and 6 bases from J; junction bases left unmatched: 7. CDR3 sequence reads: CASNIAGGGNEQFF. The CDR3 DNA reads TGTGCCAGCAACATTGCGGGGGGGGGCAATGAGCAGTTCTTC.

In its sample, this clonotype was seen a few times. The CDR3 protein is CSARDSGLQETQYF. CDR3 nucleotide sequence: TGCAGTGCTAGAGACTCGGGACTTCAAGAGACCCAGTACTTC. The V and J genes are TRBV20-1 and TRBJ2-5, with D possibly matching TRBD2 (6 bases). Deletions cut 0 bases from V and 2 bases from J, with 10 bases between. The CDR3 runs to 14 residues. Germline loops: CDR1 DFQATT, CDR2 SNEGSKA (reference sequence).

CDR3 loop: CASSQNRGLQETQFF. The CDR3 DNA is TGTGCCAGCAGCCAAAACCGGGGATTGCAAGAGACCCAGTTCTTC. The J gene is TRBJ2-5, the V gene TRBV3-1, with a tentative D call TRBD2 (5 bases). TRBJ2-1 matches the DNA end more closely, so the J call is doubtful. Germline assignment: CDR1 LGHDT and CDR2 YNNKEL (reference sequence). The CDR3 loop spans 15 amino acids.

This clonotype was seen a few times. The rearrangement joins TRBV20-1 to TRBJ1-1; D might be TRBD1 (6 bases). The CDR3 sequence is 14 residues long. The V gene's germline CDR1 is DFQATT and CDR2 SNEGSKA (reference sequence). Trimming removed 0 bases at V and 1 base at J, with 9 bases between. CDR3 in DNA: TGCAGTGCTAGAGAGGGACACCCGAACACTGAAGCTTTCTTT. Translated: CSAREGHPNTEAFF.

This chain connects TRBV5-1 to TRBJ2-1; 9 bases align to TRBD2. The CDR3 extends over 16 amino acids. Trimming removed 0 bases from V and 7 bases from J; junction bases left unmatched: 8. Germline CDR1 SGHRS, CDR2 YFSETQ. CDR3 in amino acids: CASSLARGRASNEQFF. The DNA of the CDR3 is TGCGCCAGCAGCTTGGCCCGCGGGAGGGCCTCAAATGAGCAGTTCTTC.

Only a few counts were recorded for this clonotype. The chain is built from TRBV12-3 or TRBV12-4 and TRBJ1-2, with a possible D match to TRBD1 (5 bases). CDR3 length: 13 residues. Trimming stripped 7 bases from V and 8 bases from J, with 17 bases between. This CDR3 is CASTLGRVTGYTF. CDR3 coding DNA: TGTGCCAGCACACTGGGACGGGTAACAGGCTACACCTTC.

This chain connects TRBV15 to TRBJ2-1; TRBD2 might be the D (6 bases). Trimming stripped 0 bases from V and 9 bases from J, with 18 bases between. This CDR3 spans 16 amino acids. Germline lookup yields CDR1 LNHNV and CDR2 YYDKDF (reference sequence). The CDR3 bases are TGTGCCACCAGCAGAGAGGGGGGTCTAGTTGGGGCTGAGCAGTTCTTC. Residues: CATSREGGLVGAEQFF.

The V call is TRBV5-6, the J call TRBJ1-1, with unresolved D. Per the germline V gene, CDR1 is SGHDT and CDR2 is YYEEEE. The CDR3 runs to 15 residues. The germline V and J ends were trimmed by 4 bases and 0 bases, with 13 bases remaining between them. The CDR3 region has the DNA TGTGCCAGCAGCGGGCCAAATCGGGTGAACACTGAAGCTTTCTTT. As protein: CASSGPNRVNTEAFF.

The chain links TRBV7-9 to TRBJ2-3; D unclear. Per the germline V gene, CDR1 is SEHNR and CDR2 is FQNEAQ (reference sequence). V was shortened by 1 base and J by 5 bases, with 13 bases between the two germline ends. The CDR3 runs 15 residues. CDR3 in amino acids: CASSLGALLLDTQYF. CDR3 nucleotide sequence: TGTGCCAGCAGCTTAGGGGCTCTCCTTTTAGATACGCAGTATTTT.

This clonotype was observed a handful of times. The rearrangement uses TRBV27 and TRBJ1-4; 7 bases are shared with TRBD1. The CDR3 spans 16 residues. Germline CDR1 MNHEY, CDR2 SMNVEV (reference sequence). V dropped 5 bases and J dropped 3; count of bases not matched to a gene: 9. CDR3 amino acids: CASSPGIQGPNEKLFF. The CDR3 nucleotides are TGTGCCAGCAGTCCTGGGATACAGGGGCCTAATGAAAAACTGTTTTTT. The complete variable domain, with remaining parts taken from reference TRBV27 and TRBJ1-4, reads EAQVTQNPRYLITVTGKKLTVTCSQNMNHEYMSWYRQDPGLGLRQIYYSMNVEVTDKGDVPEGYKVSRKEKRNFPLILESPSPNQTSLYFCASSPGIQGPNEKLFFGSGTQLSVL.

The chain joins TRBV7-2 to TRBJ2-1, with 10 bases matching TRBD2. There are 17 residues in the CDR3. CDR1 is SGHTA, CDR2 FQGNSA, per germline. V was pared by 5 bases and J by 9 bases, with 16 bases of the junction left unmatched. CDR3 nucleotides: TGTGCCAGCAGCCCTCCGGGAGCGGGGGGGATAGTTGGTGAGCAGTTCTTC. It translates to CASSPPGAGGIVGEQFF.

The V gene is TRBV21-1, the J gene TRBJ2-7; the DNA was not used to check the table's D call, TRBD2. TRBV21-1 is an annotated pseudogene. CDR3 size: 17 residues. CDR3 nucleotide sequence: TGTGCCAGCAGCAGGGCAAATAGACTAGCCCACTCCTACGAGCAGTACTTC. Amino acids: CASSRANRLAHSYEQYF.

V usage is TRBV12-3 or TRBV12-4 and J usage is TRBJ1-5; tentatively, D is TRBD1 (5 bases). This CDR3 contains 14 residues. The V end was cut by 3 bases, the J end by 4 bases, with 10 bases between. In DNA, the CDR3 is TGTGCCAGCAGTTTTGACAGACCAAATCAGCCCCAGCATTTT. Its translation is CASSFDRPNQPQHF.

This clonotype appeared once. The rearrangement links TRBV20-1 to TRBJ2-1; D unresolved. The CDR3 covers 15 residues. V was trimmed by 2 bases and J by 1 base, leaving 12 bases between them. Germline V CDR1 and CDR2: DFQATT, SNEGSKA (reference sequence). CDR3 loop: CSARTPMKSYNEQFF. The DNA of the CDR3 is TGCAGTGCTAGAACCCCAATGAAATCCTACAATGAGCAGTTCTTC.

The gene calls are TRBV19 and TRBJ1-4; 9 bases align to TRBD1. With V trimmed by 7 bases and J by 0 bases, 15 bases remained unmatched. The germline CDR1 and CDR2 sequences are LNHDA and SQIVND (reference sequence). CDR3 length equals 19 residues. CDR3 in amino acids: CASTEIRDRDPATNEKLFF. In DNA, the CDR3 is TGTGCCAGTACTGAGATCCGGGACAGGGACCCCGCAACTAATGAAAAACTGTTTTTT.

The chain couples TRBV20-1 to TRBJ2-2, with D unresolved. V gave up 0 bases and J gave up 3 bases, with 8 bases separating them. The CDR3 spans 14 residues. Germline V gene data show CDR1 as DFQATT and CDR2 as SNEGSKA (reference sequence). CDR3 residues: CSARDLQDTGELFF. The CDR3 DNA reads TGCAGTGCTAGAGATCTTCAGGACACCGGGGAGCTGTTTTTT.